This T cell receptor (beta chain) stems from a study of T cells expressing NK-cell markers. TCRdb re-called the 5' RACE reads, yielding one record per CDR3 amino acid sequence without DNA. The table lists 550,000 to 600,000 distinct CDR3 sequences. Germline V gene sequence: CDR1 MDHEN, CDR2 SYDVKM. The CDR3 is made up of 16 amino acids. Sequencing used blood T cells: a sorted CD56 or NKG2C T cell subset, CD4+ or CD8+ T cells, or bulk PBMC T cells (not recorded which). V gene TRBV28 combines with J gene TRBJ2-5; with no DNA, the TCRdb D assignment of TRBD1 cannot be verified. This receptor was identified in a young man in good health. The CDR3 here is CASSPGAKGGQETQYF. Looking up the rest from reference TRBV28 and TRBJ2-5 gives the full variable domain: DVKVTQSSRYLVKRTGEKVFLECVQDMDHENMFWYRQDPGLGLRLIYFSYDVKMKEKGDIPEGYSVSREKKERFSLILESASTNQTSMYLCASSPGAKGGQETQYFGPGTRLLVL.